The rows below give T cell receptor beta chains drawn from one sample of a study of T cells after yellow fever vaccination. One entry per CDR3 protein results from TCRdb running MiXCR on the 5' RACE reads. The sample contains approximately 240,000 distinct CDR3 sequences, about 3.7% of which appear only once. The sample in question was PBMCs, obtained 15 days after the yellow fever booster vaccination. All receptors derive from a man between 18 and 29 years old who received the YFV17D yellow fever vaccine. Both conserved end residues are part of each CDR3. A D gene is named only where the DNA matches it firmly. The size field reads once, few or many counts, or a class when the clone is expanded.

CASGRVTGIQETQYF	TGTGCCAGCGGCCGGGTAACGGGGATACAAGAGACCCAGTACTTC	15	NA	TRBV6-6	TRBJ2-5	many
CASSQGTGRTEAFF	TGCGCCAGCAGCCAGGGGACAGGGAGGACTGAAGCTTTCTTT	14	TRBD1	TRBV4-3	TRBJ1-1	many
CASSSKQSNEKLFF	TGTGCCAGCAGCTCGAAGCAGTCTAATGAAAAACTGTTTTTT	14	NA	TRBV5-4	TRBJ1-4	many
CASSLAWGQGSYEQYF	TGCGCCAGCAGCTTGGCCTGGGGACAGGGTAGCTACGAGCAGTACTTC	16	TRBD1	TRBV5-1	TRBJ2-7	many
CASSGGFSYNEQFF	TGCGCCAGCAGTGGAGGTTTCTCCTACAATGAGCAGTTCTTC	14	NA	TRBV4-3	TRBJ2-1	many
CASSPGPPATYGYTF	TGTGCCAGCAGCCCAGGACCCCCGGCCACCTATGGCTACACCTTC	15	NA	TRBV7-2	TRBJ1-2	few
CASSLIQGNSATQYF	TGTGCCAGCAGTTTGATTCAGGGTAATTCGGCTACGCAGTATTTT	15	NA	TRBV12-3/TRBV12-4	TRBJ2-3	many
CASSLWGGDEQFF	TGTGCCAGCAGTTTATGGGGAGGGGATGAGCAGTTCTTC	13	TRBD2	TRBV12-3/TRBV12-4	TRBJ2-1	many
CASSKPPEIRWAEAFF	TGTGCCAGCAGCAAACCTCCCGAGATCCGGTGGGCTGAAGCTTTCTTT	16	NA	TRBV6-6	TRBJ1-1	many
CASSIDGQSYNEQFF	TGTGCCAGTAGTATAGATGGACAGAGTTACAATGAGCAGTTCTTC	15	NA	TRBV19	TRBJ2-1	many
CASRTGVEQYF	TGTGCCAGCAGGACAGGGGTCGAGCAGTACTTC	11	TRBD1	TRBV25-1	TRBJ2-7	many
CATSRVGSEAFF	TGTGCCACCAGCAGAGTGGGCTCTGAAGCTTTCTTT	12	NA	TRBV15	TRBJ1-1	many
CASSFWASGANVLTF	TGTGCCAGCAGCTTTTGGGCGTCTGGGGCCAACGTCCTGACTTTC	15	NA	TRBV5-4	TRBJ2-6	few
CASSELAASTDTQYF	TGTGCCAGCAGTGAACTAGCGGCTAGCACAGATACGCAGTATTTT	15	TRBD2	TRBV6-1	TRBJ2-3	many
CASSQDGTGDYGYTF	TGTGCCAGCAGCCAAGATGGGACAGGAGACTATGGCTACACCTTC	15	TRBD1	TRBV4-2	TRBJ1-2	many
CASSPGWGATNEKLFF	TGTGCCAGCAGCCCCGGGTGGGGGGCCACTAATGAAAAACTGTTTTTT	16	NA	TRBV12-3/TRBV12-4	TRBJ1-4	many
CASSFVGTGTDTQYF	TGTGCCAGCAGTTTCGTGGGGACAGGGACAGATACGCAGTATTTT	15	TRBD1	TRBV12-3/TRBV12-4	TRBJ2-3	many
CASSPGTDMNEQFF	TGTGCCAGCTCACCTGGGACGGACATGAATGAGCAGTTCTTC	14	NA	TRBV18	TRBJ2-1	many
CATSRNPSGTQYF	TGTGCCACCAGCAGGAACCCCTCTGGGACCCAGTACTTC	13	NA	TRBV15	TRBJ2-5	many
CASARGNTIYF	TGTGCCAGCGCCCGCGGAAACACCATATATTTT	11	NA	TRBV12-3/TRBV12-4	TRBJ1-3	many
CASSEANHEQFF	TGCGCCAGCAGTGAGGCCAACCATGAGCAGTTCTTC	12	NA	TRBV10-2	TRBJ2-1	many
CASSQGQGRTNEKLFF	TGTGCCAGCAGTCAAGGACAGGGGAGGACTAATGAAAAACTGTTTTTT	16	TRBD1	TRBV6-5	TRBJ1-4	many
CASSLTSGASTDTQYF	TGTGCCAGCAGCTTAACTAGCGGTGCTAGCACAGATACGCAGTATTTT	16	TRBD2	TRBV7-2	TRBJ2-3	many
CASSYSGGREQFF	TGTGCCAGCAGTTATTCTGGGGGGCGTGAGCAGTTCTTC	13	NA	TRBV6-5	TRBJ2-1	many
CASSLELAGENEQFF	TGTGCCAGCAGCTTAGAACTAGCGGGTGAGAATGAGCAGTTCTTC	15	TRBD2	TRBV7-2	TRBJ2-1	many
CASSLDYTGNTIYF	TGTGCCAGCAGCTTAGACTACACTGGAAACACCATATATTTT	14	NA	TRBV11-2	TRBJ1-3	many
CSATTSGGEITDTQYF	TGCAGTGCTACGACTAGCGGGGGGGAAATCACAGATACGCAGTATTTT	16	TRBD2	TRBV20-1	TRBJ2-3	few